These 15 T cell receptor beta chains were sequenced from one sample in a study of T cells in Graves' hyperthyroidism and ophthalmopathy. TCR beta CDR3 regions were amplified from RNA transcripts. The HTBI primer set drove a first-round RT-PCR of the TCR CDR3. TCRdb analysed the multiplex PCR reads with MiXCR anew, one entry per CDR3 protein. The sample includes about 640,000 distinct CDR3 sequences, around 21% of them seen just once. Sequenced: blood. These receptors were collected from a man aged 25-45 years with Graves' ophthalmopathy.

A few counts support this clonotype. The V call is TRBV19, the J call TRBJ2-5, with a tentative D call TRBD2 (6 bases). Germline loops: CDR1 LNHDA, CDR2 SQIVND (reference sequence). CDR3 size: 14 residues. V lost 6 bases to trimming and J lost 5 bases, with 16 bases between them. CDR3 protein: CASRNQGGGETQYF. CDR3 sequence (DNA): TGTGCCAGTAGAAACCAGGGAGGTGGGGAGACCCAGTACTTC.

This clonotype came up many times. The chain recombines TRBV30 with TRBJ1-1; tentatively, D is TRBD1 (6 bases). The CDR3 has 14 amino acids. CDR1 is GTSNPN, CDR2 SVGIG, per germline (reference sequence). The V end lost 3 bases, the J end lost 4 bases, and 15 bases lay between the germline ends. This CDR3 is CAWRRLFRGTEAFF. The CDR3 DNA is TGTGCCTGGAGGCGATTATTCAGGGGCACTGAAGCTTTCTTT.

There are many counts of this clonotype. This chain uses TRBV13 with TRBJ2-5, with D tentatively TRBD2 (6 bases). CDR1 is PRHDT, CDR2 FYEKMQ, per germline (reference sequence). This CDR3 has 16 residues. The V and J ends lost 4 bases and 4 bases respectively, with 19 bases between them. The CDR3 loop reads CASSSRGAGGLETQYF. As DNA, the CDR3 is TGTGCCAGCAGCTCCCGGGGAGCTGGGGGACTAGAGACCCAGTACTTC.

This clonotype has just a few counts. The chain uses TRBV9 and TRBJ2-2; D might be TRBD2 (5 bases). The CDR3 loop spans 16 amino acids. The germline V gene has CDR1 SGDLS and CDR2 YYNGEE. V lost 0 bases to trimming and J lost 1 base, with 10 bases between them. CDR3 in amino acids: CASSVGGGGNTGELFF. The CDR3 coding sequence is TGTGCCAGCAGCGTAGGCGGAGGTGGGAACACCGGGGAGCTGTTTTTT.

This clonotype was counted only a few times. This chain uses TRBV5-1 with TRBJ2-1; 10 nucleotides align to TRBD1. Germline V gene sequence: CDR1 SGHRS, CDR2 YFSETQ. V lost 0 bases and J lost 2; bases outside the gene matches: 2. CDR3 length: 16 residues. In nucleotides, the CDR3 is TGCGCCAGCAGCTTGGTCGGGACAGGGGCCTACAATGAGCAGTTCTTC. Its protein product is CASSLVGTGAYNEQFF.

As to this clonotype: At one of its ends the junction is not consistent with the germline gene, which may arise from a read error. V usage is TRBV5-1 and J usage is TRBJ2-5; a possible D gene is TRBD1 (6 bases). The CDR3 loop spans 14 amino acids. The germline V gene encodes CDR1 SGHRS and CDR2 YFSETQ. CDR3 amino acids: CASSWGPDQETQYF. For the CDR3, the DNA is TGCGCCAGCAGCTGGGGGCCCGACCAGGAGACCCAGTACTTC.

The rearrangement links TRBV29-1 to TRBJ1-1; D perhaps matches TRBD1 (5 bases). With 8 bases removed from V and 0 bases from J, the gap between germline ends came to 22 bases. The CDR3 is 16 residues long. Germline V gene sequence: CDR1 SQVTM, CDR2 ANQGSEA. The CDR3 bases are TGCAGCTTCCATCGGTGGGGACTCGACATGAACACTGAAGCTTTCTTT. Translating gives CSFHRWGLDMNTEAFF.

This clonotype was observed a handful of times. This may arise from a read error, as a much more abundant clone is one base away. Here the CDR3 omits its conserved ending phenylalanine or tryptophan, so a read error is the likely source. This chain joins TRBV18 and TRBJ2-7; D is unresolved. The CDR3 has 12 amino acids. The germline V gene has CDR1 KGHSH and CDR2 LQKENI. V lost 6 bases and J 6 bases, leaving 12 bases between the germline ends. CDR3 region: CASSPMTSEQYL. The DNA of the CDR3 is TGTGCCAGCTCTCCAATGACATCCGAGCAGTACCTC.

This clonotype has at least ten counts. The V gene is TRBV20-1, the J gene TRBJ1-1, with D perhaps matching TRBD1 (5 bases). Looked up from germline, CDR1 is DFQATT and CDR2 is SNEGSKA (reference sequence). The CDR3 sequence is 15 residues long. Trimming pared 6 bases from V and 5 bases from J, leaving 22 bases between. CDR3 in DNA: TGCAGTGCGCGTCATACAGCTCGGGGGAGAACTGAAGCTTTCTTT. Translation gives CSARHTARGRTEAFF.

This clonotype was recorded at least ten times. The chain recombines TRBV11-2 with TRBJ2-1; 8 positions agree with TRBD2. Trimming removed 5 bases from V and 6 bases from J; junction bases left unmatched: 3. Germline-derived CDR1 and CDR2 are SGHAT and FQNNGV. The CDR3 is 13 residues long. The CDR3 DNA follows: TGTGCCAGCAGCCGTAGCGGGATCAATGAGCAGTTCTTC. The encoded protein is CASSRSGINEQFF.

This clonotype was found a few times. This sequence joins TRBV25-1 and TRBJ1-1, with a tentative D call TRBD1 (6 bases). The CDR3 runs 15 residues. Per germline, CDR1 MGHDK and CDR2 SYGVNS. Trimming left V 2 bases short and J 1 base short, with 11 bases between. DNA for the CDR3: TGTGCCAGCAGTGAAAGGGGCAGGGGGAACACTGAAGCTTTCTTT. It yields the protein CASSERGRGNTEAFF.

J is TRBJ1-2 and V is TRBV6-1, with 10 bases fitting TRBD1. CDR3 size: 16 residues. The germline V gene encodes CDR1 MNHNS and CDR2 SASEGT. V shed 5 bases, J shed 2 bases, and the junction held 8 bases outside the gene matches. CDR3 in amino acids: CASSPTGTGENYGYTF. As DNA, the CDR3 is TGTGCCAGCAGTCCCACCGGGACAGGGGAAAACTATGGCTACACCTTC.

Ten or more counts support this clonotype. The rearrangement uses TRBV7-2 and TRBJ2-7; D not certain. The germline V gene encodes CDR1 SGHTA and CDR2 FQGNSA. Trimming removed 0 bases from V and 3 bases from J, with 6 bases in between. The CDR3 consists of 13 residues. CDR3 nucleotides: TGTGCCAGCAGCTTAGCGCCCCTCTACGAGCAGTACTTC. It encodes CASSLAPLYEQYF.

V is TRBV10-3 and J is TRBJ1-4; D gene ambiguous. Trimming removed 6 bases from V and 0 bases from J, with 5 bases in between. The length of the CDR3 is 13 residues. Germline V gene sequence: CDR1 ENHRY, CDR2 SYGVKD. The CDR3 loop reads CAIRGTTNEKLFF. CDR3 coding DNA: TGTGCCATCAGAGGCACAACTAATGAAAAACTGTTTTTT.

The chain combines TRBV20-1 with TRBJ2-2, with D possibly matching TRBD2 (6 bases). The CDR3 runs to 16 residues. The V and J ends lost 0 bases and 6 bases respectively, with 17 bases between them. The germline gives CDR1 DFQATT, CDR2 SNEGSKA (reference sequence). CDR3 loop: CSARDSNSGFAGELFF. CDR3 nucleotide sequence: TGCAGTGCTAGAGATAGCAATAGCGGTTTCGCCGGGGAGCTGTTTTTT.